Listed below are T cell receptor beta chains from one sample, sequenced in a study of shared clonotypes between healthy human individuals. TCRdb's copy holds only in-frame clones and misses some; the assay was immunoSEQ multiplex PCR. The sample has over a million clones, approximately 78% seen once; the top ten hold around 0.47%. Sequenced material: memory CD4+ T cells from PBMCs. The receptors shown here come from a young man in good health. Some clones in this sample may be carry-over from other donors' samples. CDR3s include the opening cysteine and the closing phenylalanine or tryptophan. A D gene is named only where the DNA matches it firmly. Size tells how often a clone was seen (once, few, many) or the class of an expanded clone, and some rows leave it out.

clone_size	v_call	d_call	j_call	cdr3_aa	cdr3_nt
.	TRBV6-6	TRBD2	TRBJ2-1	CASSSLAGARNEQFF	TGTGCCAGCAGCTCTCTAGCGGGAGCACGTAATGAGCAGTTCTTC
.	TRBV27	TRBD1	TRBJ2-3	CASSIRTGYPRGTQYF	TGTGCCAGCAGTATCCGGACAGGTTACCCAAGGGGTACGCAGTATTTT
.	TRBV7-2	TRBD1	TRBJ1-1	CASSLQGQGGSEAFF	TGTGCCAGCAGCTTGCAAGGACAGGGCGGTTCTGAAGCTTTCTTT
once	TRBV2	.	TRBJ2-1	CASSEGPPTYNEQFF	TGTGCCAGCAGTGAAGGTCCCCCTACCTACAATGAGCAGTTCTTC
.	TRBV5-4	TRBD2	TRBJ2-2	CASSQQLLAGVTGELFF	TGTGCCAGCAGCCAACAGCTTCTAGCGGGAGTAACCGGGGAGCTGTTTTTT
.	TRBV6-1	.	TRBJ2-3	CASSVSGDTQYF	TGTGCCAGCAGTGTTTCAGGGGATACGCAGTATTTT
.	TRBV6-5	TRBD1	TRBJ1-5	CASSRQGDQPQHF	TGTGCCAGCAGCCGCCAGGGGGATCAGCCCCAGCATTTT
.	TRBV5-1	.	TRBJ2-3	CASSVITTSSTDTQYF	TGCGCCAGCAGCGTGATCACTACTTCTAGCACAGATACGCAGTATTTT
.	TRBV5-6	.	TRBJ1-2	CASRPGGMSYGYTF	TGTGCCAGCAGGCCAGGAGGGATGTCGTATGGCTACACCTTC
many	TRBV28	TRBD1	TRBJ1-2	CASNVPGQGTRGYTF	TGTGCCAGCAACGTCCCGGGACAGGGGACCCGTGGCTACACCTTC
few	TRBV28	.	TRBJ1-1	CASGPTNTEAFF	TGTGCCAGCGGTCCTACGAACACTGAAGCTTTCTTT
.	TRBV7-3	.	TRBJ2-4	CASSLYEGSNIQYF	TGTGCCAGCAGCTTATACGAGGGATCAAACATTCAGTACTTC
.	TRBV6-5	TRBD1	TRBJ2-7	CASSYSRQGALYEQYF	TGTGCCAGCAGTTACTCGAGACAGGGAGCCCTCTACGAGCAGTACTTC
.	TRBV6-5	.	TRBJ2-1	CASRRGSEQFF	TGTGCCAGCAGAAGGGGCTCGGAGCAGTTCTTC
.	TRBV11-3	.	TRBJ2-7	CASSLGLSSYEQYF	TGTGCCAGCAGCTTAGGCCTGTCCTCCTACGAGCAGTACTTC
.	TRBV28	TRBD1	TRBJ2-5	CASHGTGKETQYF	TGTGCCAGCCACGGGACAGGGAAGGAGACCCAGTACTTC
.	TRBV7-7	.	TRBJ2-1	CASSLIPGASYNEQFF	TGTGCCAGCAGCTTAATCCCAGGGGCCTCCTACAATGAGCAGTTCTTC
.	TRBV30	.	TRBJ1-6	CAWMGRAVRTSPLHF	TGTGCCTGGATGGGCAGGGCCGTTCGGACCTCACCCCTCCACTTT
.	TRBV7-2	TRBD2	TRBJ2-7	CASSTYSTSRGREQYF	TGTGCCAGCAGCACATACTCGACTAGCCGCGGTCGCGAGCAGTACTTC
.	TRBV6-1	.	TRBJ1-2	CASSEYQARGYTF	TGTGCCAGCAGTGAGTACCAGGCGAGGGGCTACACCTTC
.	TRBV7-2	TRBD1	TRBJ2-7	CASSLALGQAPYEQYF	TGTGCCAGCAGCTTAGCGCTGGGACAGGCCCCCTACGAGCAGTACTTC
.	TRBV5-1	TRBD1	TRBJ2-3	CASSLIGGRTDTQYF	TGCGCCAGCAGCTTGATAGGGGGCCGCACAGATACGCAGTATTTT
.	TRBV6-6	.	TRBJ2-1	CASSFTGSSYNEQFF	TGTGCCAGCAGCTTTACAGGGAGCTCCTACAATGAGCAGTTCTTC
.	TRBV6-1	.	TRBJ1-6	CASSPGRYNSPLHF	TGTGCCAGCTCCCCGGGACGGTATAATTCACCCCTCCACTTT
.	TRBV5-5	.	TRBJ2-2	CASSLIAGENTGELFF	TGTGCCAGCAGCTTGATCGCAGGGGAGAACACCGGGGAGCTGTTTTTT
once	TRBV5-8	TRBD1	TRBJ2-7	CASSKTDRAGEQYF	TGTGCCAGCAGCAAGACTGACAGGGCCGGCGAGCAGTACTTC